Following are 32 T cell receptor beta chains from one sample sequenced in a study of blood T cell repertoires in COVID-19. Sequencing used immunoSEQ multiplex PCR; TCRdb keeps in-frame clones, though not all of them. The data hold 35,000 to 45,000 clones, with roughly 86% observed a single time. Sequenced input: peripheral blood. These receptors all come from a human donor in a cohort sampled during active COVID-19.

This clone was seen a single time. The chain carries TRBV4-3 and TRBJ1-1; D remains ambiguous. This CDR3 spans 11 amino acids. Germline CDR1 and CDR2: LGHNA and YSLEER. V lost 3 bases to trimming and J lost 7 bases, with 6 bases between them. CDR3 in amino acids: CASSHGFEAFF. In nucleotides, the CDR3 is TGCGCCAGCAGCCACGGGTTTGAAGCTTTCTTT.

The rearrangement joins TRBV5-1 to TRBJ2-1, with D possibly being TRBD1 (6 bases). CDR1 is SGHRS, CDR2 YFSETQ, per germline. CDR3 size: 14 residues. V dropped 2 bases and J dropped 2 bases, with 8 bases sitting between them. The CDR3 reads CASSFGQTYNEQFF. CDR3 nucleotide sequence: TGCGCCAGCAGCTTTGGACAGACCTACAATGAGCAGTTCTTC.

V gene TRBV7-9 combines with J gene TRBJ2-3, with a tentative D call TRBD2 (5 bases). In germline, CDR1 is SEHNR, CDR2 FQNEAQ (reference sequence). V gave up 3 bases and J gave up 7 bases, with 8 bases separating them. CDR3 length: 12 residues. This chain's CDR3 is CASSFYGNTQYF. As DNA, the CDR3 is TGTGCCAGCAGCTTTTACGGGAATACGCAGTATTTT. The full variable domain, rest sourced from reference TRBV7-9 and TRBJ2-3, is DTGVSQNPRHKITKRGQNVTFRCDPISEHNRLYWYRQTLGQGPEFLTYFQNEAQLEKSRLLSDRFSAERPKGSFSTLEIQRTEQGDSAMYLCASSFYGNTQYFGPGTRLTVL.

The chain recombines TRBV4-3 with TRBJ1-3; D ambiguous. Trimming removed 1 base from V and 1 base from J, with 8 bases in between. Looked up from germline, CDR1 is LGHNA and CDR2 is YSLEER. The CDR3 loop spans 15 amino acids. Written as DNA, the CDR3 is TGCGCCAGCAGCCAAGTTTACGGGTCTGGAAACACCATATATTTT. Its protein is CASSQVYGSGNTIYF.

The CDR3 region is CASSDTPQQPQHF. The DNA of the CDR3 is TGTGCCAGCAGCGATACACCCCAGCAGCCCCAGCATTTT. The rearrangement uses TRBV3-1 (or the pseudogene TRBV3-2) and TRBJ1-5; D ambiguous. The CDR3 loop spans 13 amino acids. Trimming removed 5 bases from V and 7 bases from J, with 12 bases in between. The germline CDR1 and CDR2 sequences are LGHDT and YNNKEL (reference sequence).

The rearrangement joins TRBV5-1 to TRBJ2-3, with D uncertain. Germline V gene data show CDR1 as SGHRS and CDR2 as YFSETQ. The CDR3 contains 14 residues. V lost 0 bases and J lost 3, with 8 bases in between. The CDR3 loop reads CASSLVRSTDTQYF. Written as DNA, the CDR3 is TGCGCCAGCAGCTTGGTTCGCAGTACAGATACGCAGTATTTT.

V gene TRBV18 combines with J gene TRBJ1-5; D may be TRBD1 (6 bases). V gave up 5 bases and J gave up 7 bases, with 18 bases separating them. This CDR3 is built from 15 residues. CDR1 KGHSH and CDR2 LQKENI come from the germline V gene. CDR3 residues: CASSFTPGEGQPQHF. DNA for the CDR3: TGTGCCAGCTCATTTACCCCAGGGGAGGGACAGCCCCAGCATTTT.

V and J are TRBV29-1 and TRBJ2-7; D possibly corresponds to TRBD1 (5 bases). The germline V and J ends were trimmed by 7 bases and 4 bases, with 23 bases remaining between them. This CDR3 comprises 15 residues. Germline CDR1 reads SQVTM; CDR2 reads ANQGSEA. This chain's CDR3 is CSGAEVESGFYEQYF. The CDR3 DNA sequence: TGCAGCGGGGCCGAAGTTGAGTCAGGGTTTTACGAGCAGTACTTC.

The chain links TRBV7-2 to TRBJ2-7, with TRBD2 matching over 12 bases. This CDR3 has 15 residues. After removal of 7 bases from V and 2 bases from J, the junction contained 6 bases not matched to a gene. The germline V gene has CDR1 SGHTA and CDR2 FQGNSA. The chain's CDR3 is CASTATSGGPYEQYF. The CDR3 DNA reads TGTGCCAGCACAGCAACTAGCGGGGGGCCCTACGAGCAGTACTTC.

The V gene is TRBV19, the J gene TRBJ2-7; TRBD2 matches at 8 bases. This CDR3 has 15 amino acids. With 5 bases clipped from V and 1 base from J, the junction kept 7 bases outside the gene matches. CDR1 LNHDA and CDR2 SQIVND come from the germline V gene (reference sequence). The CDR3 is CASSPERGLSYEQYF. The CDR3 bases are TGTGCCAGTAGTCCCGAGCGGGGGCTTTCCTACGAGCAGTACTTC. The full variable domain, in which reference TRBV19 and TRBJ2-7 provide the parts outside the CDR3, is DGGITQSPKYLFRKEGQNVTLSCEQNLNHDAMYWYRQDPGQGLRLIYYSQIVNDFQKGDIAEGYSVSREKKESFPLTVTSAQKNPTAFYLCASSPERGLSYEQYFGPGTRLTVT.

The gene calls are TRBV12-5 and TRBJ2-1; possible D gene TRBD1, 6 bases. CDR3 length: 14 residues. V lost 0 bases and J lost 7, with 10 bases in between. CDR1 and CDR2 from the germline V gene are LGHNT and FRNRAP. CDR3 in amino acids: CASGLVQQGNEQFF. CDR3 nucleotides: TGTGCTAGTGGTTTGGTCCAGCAGGGGAATGAGCAGTTCTTC.

This chain connects TRBV9 to TRBJ1-1, with TRBD1 matching over 7 bases. CDR1 SGDLS and CDR2 YYNGEE come from the germline V gene. The trim removed 2 bases at V and 2 bases at J, leaving 6 bases unmatched. CDR3 size: 15 residues. CDR3 bases: TGTGCCAGCAGCGTTAAGGGACAGTTAAACACTGAAGCTTTCTTT. Its translation: CASSVKGQLNTEAFF. Full variable domain (remainder filled in from reference TRBV9 and TRBJ1-1): DSGVTQTPKHLITATGQRVTLRCSPRSGDLSVYWYQQSLDQGLQFLIQYYNGEERAKGNILERFSAQQFPDLHSELNLSSLELGDSALYFCASSVKGQLNTEAFFGQGTRLTVV.

The chain uses TRBV24-1 and TRBJ2-7, with 9 bases that match TRBD1. There are 18 residues in the CDR3. Germline V gene data show CDR1 as KGHDR and CDR2 as SFDVKD. Trimming removed 3 bases from V and 5 bases from J; junction bases left unmatched: 16. The CDR3 DNA follows: TGTGCCACCAGTGATCCTCCGGGACAGGGACAGGAGCTGGACGAGCAGTACTTC. Encoded protein: CATSDPPGQGQELDEQYF.

J is TRBJ2-7 and V is TRBV7-8, with 7 bases fitting TRBD2. CDR1 SGHVS and CDR2 FQNEAQ come from the germline V gene. The CDR3 runs 14 residues. V shed 5 bases and J 3 bases; nucleotides not matched to a gene: 7. This chain's CDR3 is CASSRAGDFYEQYF. DNA for the CDR3: TGTGCCAGCAGCCGCGCGGGGGATTTCTACGAGCAGTACTTC.

V and J are TRBV4-3 and TRBJ2-3; TRBD2 agrees at 8 bases. V lost 2 bases, J lost 2 bases, and 6 bases stayed unmatched. Germline values: CDR1 LGHNA, CDR2 YSLEER. There are 16 residues in the CDR3. The DNA for the CDR3 is TGCGCCAGCAGCCAACAAACTAGCGGTAACACAGATACGCAGTATTTT. Residues: CASSQQTSGNTDTQYF.

The chain combines TRBV27 with TRBJ1-2; possible D gene TRBD1, 6 bases. This CDR3 region has 16 residues. V was clipped by 7 bases and J by 7 bases, with 25 bases between them. Germline CDR1 reads MNHEY; CDR2 reads SMNVEV (reference sequence). CDR3: CASNPQTGRGFGGYTF. DNA for the CDR3: TGTGCCAGCAACCCGCAAACAGGGAGGGGGTTCGGTGGCTACACCTTC.

The chain employs TRBV27 and TRBJ1-2; D is unresolved. Trimming removed 5 bases from V and 4 bases from J, with 11 bases in between. The CDR3 length is 13 residues. Germline CDR1 and CDR2: MNHEY and SMNVEV (reference sequence). The CDR3 DNA reads TGTGCCAGCAGTACCAGGAGCGGCTATGGCTACACCTTC. As protein: CASSTRSGYGYTF.

The V call is TRBV6-4, the J call TRBJ1-1; D not certain. With 3 bases removed from V and 8 bases from J, the gap between germline ends came to 7 bases. From germline, CDR1 is MRHNA and CDR2 SNTAGT. The CDR3 contains 11 residues. This CDR3 reads CASSEGGEAFF. CDR3 bases: TGTGCCAGCAGTGAAGGAGGGGAAGCTTTCTTT.

This clone was found a few times. This chain uses TRBV7-2 with TRBJ2-7; D remains ambiguous. This CDR3 has 13 amino acids. Germline V lookup: CDR1 SGHTA, CDR2 FQGNSA. Trimming left V 1 base short and J 3 bases short, with 7 bases between. The chain's CDR3 is CASSLVQNYEQYF. The CDR3 DNA is TGTGCCAGCAGCTTAGTCCAAAACTACGAGCAGTACTTC.

The genes are TRBV5-4 and TRBJ2-7, with D uncertain. Germline V CDR1 and CDR2: SGHNT, YYREEE (reference sequence). The CDR3 consists of 15 residues. Between the trimmed V and J ends, which lost 0 bases and 5 bases, there was a span of 15 bases. CDR3 amino acids: CASSLGYPQADEQYF. In DNA form, the CDR3 reads TGTGCCAGCAGCTTGGGCTACCCTCAAGCCGACGAGCAGTACTTC.

This clone occurred once. This chain joins TRBV5-4 and TRBJ1-3, with 7 bases matching TRBD1. Germline lookup yields CDR1 SGHNT and CDR2 YYREEE (reference sequence). Trimming removed 3 bases from V and 0 bases from J; junction bases left unmatched: 3. This CDR3 region has 15 residues. CDR3 nucleotides: TGTGCCAGCAGCTGGGGGGACAGCTCTGGAAACACCATATATTTT. Protein: CASSWGDSSGNTIYF.

The V and J genes are TRBV10-1 and TRBJ1-1; D unclear. Trimming removed 2 bases at V and 5 bases at J, with 12 bases between. Per the germline V gene, CDR1 is WNHNN and CDR2 is SYGVQD (reference sequence). The CDR3 spans 14 residues. For the CDR3, the DNA is TGCGCCAGCAGTGAGGGTGGAATCAGGACTGAAGCTTTCTTT. Translated, it gives CASSEGGIRTEAFF.

In its sample, this clone was seen once. This rearrangement joins TRBV30 to TRBJ1-5; D is undetermined. The CDR3 is 17 residues long. V dropped 1 base and J dropped 2 bases, with 18 bases sitting between them. Germline lookup yields CDR1 GTSNPN and CDR2 SVGIG (reference sequence). The CDR3 DNA sequence: TGTGCCTGGAGTGGGCGGGCCGGGTCGTCCCGCAATCAGCCCCAGCATTTT. Translation gives CAWSGRAGSSRNQPQHF. The complete variable domain, with remaining parts taken from reference TRBV30 and TRBJ1-5, reads SQTIHQWPATLVQPVGSPLSLECTVEGTSNPNLYWYRQAAGRGLQLLFYSVGIGQISSEVPQNLSASRPQDRQFILSSKKLLLSDSGFYLCAWSGRAGSSRNQPQHFGDGTRLSIL.

The CDR3 loop is CASRKLFEQYF. The CDR3 nucleotides are TGTGCCAGCAGAAAGCTCTTCGAGCAGTACTTC. This chain uses TRBV6-5 with TRBJ2-7; D not certain. The V end lost 6 bases, the J end lost 6 bases, and 9 bases lay between the germline ends. In germline, CDR1 is MNHEY, CDR2 SVGAGI. The CDR3 has 11 amino acids.

The V gene is TRBV4-1, the J gene TRBJ2-1, with D tentatively TRBD1 (5 bases). Germline-derived CDR1 and CDR2 are MGHRA and YSYEKL. Trimming left V 1 base short and J 6 bases short, with 13 bases between. The CDR3 spans 15 residues. In DNA, the CDR3 is TGCGCCAGCAGCCAAGCCCCGGACACTCTCAATGAGCAGTTCTTC. Protein: CASSQAPDTLNEQFF.

This chain joins TRBV10-2 and TRBJ1-6; 8 bases align to TRBD1. The germline V gene encodes CDR1 WSHSY and CDR2 SAAADI. The V segment lost 6 bases and the J segment 6 bases; nucleotides outside the gene matches: 7. The CDR3 loop spans 15 amino acids. CDR3 DNA: TGCGCCAGCAGCCAACAGGGGGAACGTAATTCACCCCTCCACTTT. Translating gives CASSQQGERNSPLHF.

The table lists this clone with a count of one. J is TRBJ2-1 and V is TRBV30; 8 bases agree with TRBD2. The CDR3 sequence is 16 residues long. Germline V gives CDR1 GTSNPN, CDR2 SVGIG (reference sequence). V shed 0 bases, J shed 4 bases, and the junction held 8 bases outside the gene matches. CDR3 amino acids: CAWSVPGLGPYNEQFF. The CDR3 DNA is TGTGCCTGGAGTGTACCGGGACTAGGGCCATACAATGAGCAGTTCTTC.

The CDR3 DNA sequence: TGTGCCAGTAGGGCCGACAGGGTATCCTACGAGCAGTACTTC. This sequence encodes CASRADRVSYEQYF. The chain is built from TRBV19 and TRBJ2-7; 7 bases map to TRBD1. Losses at the gene ends were 6 bases for V and 1 base for J; bases not matched to a gene: 6. Germline V gene sequence: CDR1 LNHDA, CDR2 SQIVND (reference sequence). CDR3 length: 14 residues.

The J gene is TRBJ2-3, the V gene TRBV9, with a possible D match to TRBD2 (7 bases). The CDR3 contains 15 residues. Deletions cut 0 bases from V and 2 bases from J, with 10 bases between. CDR1 SGDLS and CDR2 YYNGEE come from the germline V gene. The CDR3 reads CASSVAGGLTDTQYF. The CDR3 DNA sequence: TGTGCCAGCAGCGTAGCGGGGGGCCTCACAGATACGCAGTATTTT.

This clone appeared once. V is TRBV5-1 and J is TRBJ2-7; 10 bases are shared with TRBD1. The CDR3 totals 15 residues. J was trimmed by 1 base and V by 3 bases; bases with no gene match: 4. Per the germline V gene, CDR1 is SGHRS and CDR2 is YFSETQ. CDR3 in amino acids: CASSWGQGSSYEQYF. The CDR3 nucleotides read TGCGCCAGCAGCTGGGGACAGGGGTCTTCCTACGAGCAGTACTTC. The full variable domain, in which reference TRBV5-1 and TRBJ2-7 provide the parts outside the CDR3, is KAGVTQTPRYLIKTRGQQVTLSCSPISGHRSVSWYQQTPGQGLQFLFEYFSETQRNKGNFPGRFSGRQFSNSRSEMNVSTLELGDSALYLCASSWGQGSSYEQYFGPGTRLTVT.

The rearrangement joins TRBV19 to TRBJ1-4; D possibly corresponds to TRBD1 (5 bases). This CDR3 has 15 residues. V was pared by 5 bases and J by 2 bases, with 12 bases between. Looked up from germline, CDR1 is LNHDA and CDR2 is SQIVND (reference sequence). This chain's CDR3 is CASSPLGLTNEKLFF. The CDR3 DNA follows: TGTGCCAGTAGTCCTCTGGGACTTACTAATGAAAAACTGTTTTTT.

This clone was found once. The chain is built from TRBV9 and TRBJ2-3; TRBD1 matches 9 bases. Trimming took 4 bases from V and 3 from J; bases not matched to a gene: 3. Germline V gene lookup returns CDR1 SGDLS and CDR2 YYNGEE. The CDR3 length is 14 residues. As DNA, the CDR3 is TGTGCCAGCAGCTTCGGACAGGGGACAGATACGCAGTATTTT. It translates to CASSFGQGTDTQYF.